A selection of T cell receptor beta chains follows, all from one sample in a study of blood T cell repertoires in COVID-19. Libraries were prepared by immunoSEQ multiplex PCR; TCRdb keeps only in-frame clonotypes and omits some of them. Of 200,000 to 250,000 clones listed, over 80% are singletons. The sequenced sample was peripheral blood. The receptors here all came from a woman in her thirties with COVID-19, enrolled during active disease. Each CDR3 is given with its conserved first and last residue. The order of the fields is clone size, V gene, J gene, D gene, CDR3 protein, CDR3 DNA. D genes are given only for firm matches. The size entry is marked missing in some rows and otherwise reads once, few, many or a size class.

once	TRBV7-9	TRBJ2-3	.	CAGGVPERDITDTQYF	TGTGCCGGGGGCGTCCCCGAGCGAGATATCACAGATACGCAGTATTTT
.	TRBV6-5	TRBJ2-7	.	CASRSPGQGGYEQYF	TGTGCCAGCAGGTCCCCCGGGCAGGGAGGCTACGAGCAGTACTTC
.	TRBV2	TRBJ1-4	TRBD1	CASRRDRSNEKLFF	TGTGCCAGCCGCAGGGACAGAAGTAATGAAAAACTGTTTTTT
.	TRBV3-1/TRBV3-2	TRBJ1-4	.	CASSQNGELFF	TGTGCCAGCAGCCAGAACGGGGAACTGTTTTTT
once	TRBV12-5	TRBJ1-4	TRBD1	CASGYWDSRNEKLFF	TGTGCTAGTGGTTACTGGGACAGCCGCAATGAAAAACTGTTTTTT
.	TRBV5-4	TRBJ2-3	TRBD2	CASSLGGTSATTDTQYF	TGTGCCAGCAGCTTGGGCGGGACTAGCGCCACCACAGATACGCAGTATTTT
few	TRBV7-9	TRBJ2-3	.	CASSTHQQGSQYF	TGTGCCAGCAGCACCCACCAACAGGGTTCGCAGTATTTT
.	TRBV5-1	TRBJ1-1	.	CASSSGERLNTEAFF	TGCGCCAGCAGCTCAGGGGAGAGGTTGAACACTGAAGCTTTCTTT
once	TRBV6-2/TRBV6-3	TRBJ2-3	.	CASSIEDTQYF	TGTGCCAGCAGCATCGAGGATACGCAGTATTTT
.	TRBV7-9	TRBJ2-7	TRBD1	CASSMDRGNEQYF	TGTGCCAGCAGCATGGACAGGGGCAACGAGCAGTACTTC
once	TRBV4-1	TRBJ2-1	TRBD2	CASSPPTSGRNNEQFF	TGCGCCAGCAGCCCTCCGACTAGCGGGAGGAACAATGAGCAGTTCTTC
.	TRBV18	TRBJ2-5	.	CASSVREEETQYF	TGTGCCAGCTCAGTCCGGGAAGAAGAGACCCAGTACTTC
.	TRBV7-8	TRBJ2-1	TRBD2	CASSPFNLPSGGGIPEQFF	TGTGCCAGCAGCCCGTTTAACCTTCCTAGCGGGGGGGGAATTCCAGAGCAGTTCTTC
.	TRBV9	TRBJ2-7	TRBD1	CASSEGTGREQYF	TGTGCCAGCAGCGAGGGGACAGGACGCGAGCAGTACTTC
.	TRBV9	TRBJ2-2	.	CASSPSGRTGELFF	TGTGCCAGCAGCCCTTCAGGGAGGACCGGGGAGCTGTTTTTT
once	TRBV27	TRBJ1-5	TRBD1	CASSILKTGVVQPQHF	TGTGCCAGCAGTATACTCAAGACAGGGGTGGTTCAGCCCCAGCATTTT
once	TRBV15	TRBJ1-2	.	CATSRDTPGRNGYTF	TGTGCCACCAGCAGAGATACGCCAGGGAGGAATGGCTACACCTTC
.	TRBV28	TRBJ1-5	TRBD1	CASSQDRANQPQHF	TGTGCCAGCAGCCAGGACAGGGCCAATCAGCCCCAGCATTTT
few	TRBV5-1	TRBJ1-1	.	CASSLGGNTEAFF	TGCGCCAGCAGCTTGGGAGGAAACACTGAAGCTTTCTTT
.	TRBV11-2	TRBJ1-4	.	CASSLEGATNEKLFF	TGTGCCAGCAGCTTAGAGGGGGCGACTAATGAAAAACTGTTTTTT